This T cell receptor beta chain appears in the sequencing data of a study of CD8 T cells in Susac syndrome. Sequencing of TCR beta covered CD8+ and CD4+ T cells obtained from blood. While serving as controls, healthy donors were matched for age and sex. Negative isolation yielded CD8+ and CD4+ T cells; FACS enriched TEMRA cells. A quantity of 0.5 to 1 ug RNA underwent reverse transcription using random hexamers. The amplification used immunoSEQ multiplex PCR on TCR beta CDR3; it spanned 54 Vbeta and 13 Jbeta. Each CDR3 protein gets one entry after TCRdb re-called the immunoSEQ multiplex PCR reads with MiXCR. The table has around 50,000 distinct CDR3 sequences, around 93% seen once. V lost 3 bases and J lost 4, with 16 bases in between. This CDR3 has 15 amino acids. Per the germline V gene, CDR1 is SGDLS and CDR2 is YYNGEE.

The sequencing sample was made of CD8+ T cells from PBMCs. The chain combines TRBV9 with TRBJ2-5; D might be TRBD1 or TRBD2, each matching 6 bases. The source of this sequence is a human donor in good health. The CDR3 region is CASSARQAGGETQYF. The CDR3 DNA is TGTGCCAGCAGCGCAAGACAGGCCGGGGGAGAGACCCAGTACTTC.